These T cell receptor beta chains were read from a single sample in a study of monozygotic twins with inflammatory bowel disease. TCRdb reprocessed the 5' RACE reads and stores each CDR3 protein as one record, lacking DNA. Listed are fewer than 150,000 distinct CDR3 sequences; 2.4% falls within the top ten. Sequencing input: blood. These receptors were collected from a human donor with ulcerative colitis or Crohn's disease, or a healthy co-twin of an affected twin (not recorded which). CDR3s include the opening cysteine and the closing phenylalanine or tryptophan.

V,J,CDR3
TRBV7-2,TRBJ1-3,CASNSLGRNSGNTIYF
TRBV5-1,TRBJ1-6,CASSSSHRGHSPLHF
TRBV18,TRBJ2-5,CASSPPGQAQETQYF
TRBV27,TRBJ2-3,CASSLLPAGGLDTQYF
TRBV5-5,TRBJ2-1,CASRAGGNNEQFF
TRBV15,TRBJ2-3,CATSDLYTDTQYF
TRBV12-3/TRBV12-4,TRBJ2-3,CASSPGQGLADTQYF
TRBV5-1,TRBJ2-3,CASRLSDTSATDTQYF
TRBV20-1,TRBJ1-2,CSARSGVRLGTNYGYTF
TRBV20-1,TRBJ2-5,CSARSASGGDQETQYF
TRBV12-3/TRBV12-4,TRBJ2-5,CASRWGGRETQYF
TRBV20-1,TRBJ1-2,CSARQGARYTF
TRBV5-1,TRBJ2-1,CASSSTPLTSGARNEQFF
TRBV18,TRBJ1-1,CASSPQQGENTEAFF
TRBV12-3/TRBV12-4,TRBJ2-3,CASSFTGGLAGAPTNTQYF
TRBV19,TRBJ1-6,CATAGQGPYNSPLHF
TRBV5-6,TRBJ1-2,CASSSIIQGPNYGYIF
TRBV19,TRBJ1-2,CASIGPGAGNYGYTF
TRBV7-9,TRBJ1-1,CASSLSSNTEAFF
TRBV24-1,TRBJ2-7,CATSFGPRYEQYF
TRBV7-2,TRBJ2-1,CASSLSSGGADEQFF
TRBV7-2,TRBJ2-1,CASSLGDRGGNEQFF